The clone carrying this TCR beta chain was counted once. As yet, its antigen is unknown. The data stem from a study of cytomegalovirus exposure and HLA in healthy donors. Broader study findings: Sequence variants that were highly shared formed a cluster that was likely a sequencing artifact. It was assumed in the presence/absence analyses that sequencing depth was roughly uniform across donors. Analyzed later, association rates of TCRs varied across HLA loci, with DRB1 most and HLA-C fewest.

Trimming at V came to 9 bases and at J to 2 bases, leaving 2 bases not matched to a gene. The CDR3 is made up of 14 amino acids. Germline CDR1 reads MRHNA; CDR2 reads SNTAGT. With 60 Vbeta and 13 Jbeta primers, the PCR was carried out. The repertoire was sequenced with immunoSEQ multiplex PCR; TCRdb's copy has only in-frame clones and lacks some. The data show more than 100,000 clones, about two thirds seen once. The J gene is TRBJ2-6, the V gene TRBV6-4; 9 bases are shared with TRBD1. Sequences were obtained from PBMCs. The sequence was collected from a woman aged 40 to 50 in good health and CMV-seropositive. This CDR3 is CASRTGAGANVLTF. CDR3 DNA: TGTGCCAGTCGGACAGGGGCTGGGGCCAACGTCCTGACTTTC.